A selection of T cell receptor beta chains follows, all from one sample in a study of cytomegalovirus exposure and HLA in healthy donors. TCRdb keeps only in-frame clones here, not all; method: immunoSEQ multiplex PCR. The sample has more than 95,000 clones. The source material was PBMCs. Every receptor here comes from a man aged 35 to 55 in good health and CMV-seronegative. Each CDR3 is given with its conserved first and last residue. Fields, in order: D gene, V gene, J gene, CDR3 protein, CDR3 DNA. A D gene is named only where the DNA matches it firmly.

>.|TRBV4-2|TRBJ1-4
CASSQDRRREKLFF
TGTGCCAGCAGCCAAGACCGAAGGAGAGAAAAACTGTTTTTT
>TRBD2|TRBV5-4|TRBJ2-1
CASRTTGLAGQSSYNEQFF
TGTGCCAGCAGAACCACAGGACTAGCGGGACAGAGCTCCTACAATGAGCAGTTCTTC
>TRBD1|TRBV7-6|TRBJ2-7
CASSSRQGDEQYF
TGTGCCAGCAGCTCGAGACAGGGAGACGAGCAGTACTTC
>TRBD2|TRBV12-5|TRBJ2-1
CASGLAGLAGEVNEQFF
TGTGCTAGTGGTTTGGCGGGACTAGCGGGAGAGGTAAATGAGCAGTTCTTC
>TRBD1|TRBV7-9|TRBJ1-6
CASSHLQGGGSPLHF
TGTGCCAGCAGCCACCTACAGGGGGGCGGTTCACCCCTCCACTTT
>.|TRBV10-3|TRBJ2-7
CAIGGQPSREQYF
TGTGCCATCGGAGGACAGCCTTCGCGGGAGCAGTACTTC
>.|TRBV7-2|TRBJ1-4
CASRQGSTNEKLFF
TGTGCCAGCAGGCAGGGATCGACTAATGAAAAACTGTTTTTT
>.|TRBV7-9|TRBJ1-1
CASSLREGSGAFF
TGTGCCAGCAGCTTACGAGAAGGGAGCGGAGCTTTCTTT
>.|TRBV7-9|TRBJ2-7
CASSYPGGRAYEQYF
TGTGCCAGCAGTTATCCCGGGGGTCGGGCCTACGAGCAGTACTTC
>.|TRBV30|TRBJ2-4
CAWSVRGALAKNIQYF
TGTGCCTGGAGTGTCCGGGGGGCCCTAGCCAAAAACATTCAGTACTTC
>.|TRBV19|TRBJ1-1
CASNSGAANTEAFF
TGTGCCAGTAATTCAGGGGCGGCGAACACTGAAGCTTTCTTT
>.|TRBV30|TRBJ2-7
CAWSNQQLYEQYF
TGTGCCTGGAGCAACCAACAGCTTTACGAGCAGTACTTC
>.|TRBV20-1|TRBJ2-7
CSASQGSMQYF
TGCAGTGCTAGTCAGGGCTCTATGCAGTACTTC
>.|TRBV10-3|TRBJ1-1
CAISQGTNTEAFF
TGTGCCATCAGTCAGGGGACGAACACTGAAGCTTTCTTT
>TRBD2|TRBV2|TRBJ2-1
CASRAGVQSYNEQFF
TGTGCCAGCAGGGCGGGAGTGCAATCCTACAATGAGCAGTTCTTC
>.|TRBV28|TRBJ1-3
CASTEGNTIYF
TGTGCCAGCACGGAGGGAAACACCATATATTTT
>TRBD2|TRBV9|TRBJ2-3
CASSVPSGSTYTQYF
TGTGCCAGCAGCGTACCTAGCGGGAGTACCTATACGCAGTATTTT
>.|TRBV6-5|TRBJ2-7
CASSYSAYATGYEQYF
TGTGCCAGCAGTTACTCAGCCTATGCGACGGGCTACGAGCAGTACTTC
>.|TRBV29-1|TRBJ2-1
CSVVPDSEQFF
TGCAGCGTTGTTCCGGACAGCGAGCAGTTCTTC
>.|TRBV29-1|TRBJ2-7
CSAGDAYEQYF
TGCAGCGCAGGGGACGCGTACGAGCAGTACTTC
>TRBD2|TRBV18|TRBJ2-1
CASSPGLAGFDEQFF
TGTGCCAGCTCACCGGGACTAGCGGGATTCGATGAGCAGTTCTTC
>.|TRBV18|TRBJ2-5
CASSSAGQETQYF
TGTGCCAGCTCATCCGCGGGGCAAGAGACCCAGTACTTC
>.|TRBV18|TRBJ1-4
CASSPGPTGDEKLFF
TGTGCCAGCTCACCAGGGCCCACAGGAGATGAAAAACTGTTTTTT
>TRBD1|TRBV20-1|TRBJ2-7
CSARSGGEQYF
TGCAGTGCCCGGTCAGGGGGCGAGCAGTACTTC
>TRBD1|TRBV7-3|TRBJ2-2
CASSPQTGTGELFF
TGTGCCAGCAGCCCACAGACAGGGACCGGGGAGCTGTTTTTT
>TRBD1|TRBV4-2|TRBJ2-7
CASSQVLGQGYEQYF
TGTGCCAGCAGCCAAGTTCTTGGACAGGGCTACGAGCAGTACTTC
>TRBD2|TRBV2|TRBJ2-1
CASSVSGSGEQFF
TGTGCCAGCAGTGTTAGCGGGAGTGGTGAGCAGTTCTTC
>.|TRBV27|TRBJ2-5
CASSFLSTGETQYF
TGTGCCAGCAGTTTCCTTTCGACGGGGGAGACCCAGTACTTC
>TRBD1|TRBV14|TRBJ2-1
CASSQFTTGGNEQFF
TGTGCCAGCAGCCAATTCACTACAGGGGGCAATGAGCAGTTCTTC
>.|TRBV6-5|TRBJ2-7
CASKSNSYEQYF
TGTGCCAGCAAATCTAACTCCTACGAGCAGTACTTC
>TRBD1|TRBV5-5|TRBJ2-3
CASSHRQGSEADTQYF
TGTGCCAGCAGCCATAGACAGGGGTCGGAGGCAGATACGCAGTATTTT
>.|TRBV30|TRBJ2-1
CAWRDGPGVFF
TGTGCCTGGAGGGACGGGCCAGGGGTGTTCTTC
>TRBD2|TRBV4-2|TRBJ2-7
CASSHPLAGGSEQYF
TGTGCCAGCAGCCACCCCCTAGCGGGAGGTTCCGAGCAGTACTTC
>TRBD2|TRBV29-1|TRBJ2-7
CSAHSGRYEQYF
TGCAGCGCTCATAGCGGGAGGTACGAGCAGTACTTC
>.|TRBV7-2|TRBJ2-3
CASSLERGDTQYF
TGTGCCAGCAGCTTAGAACGAGGAGATACGCAGTATTTT
>TRBD1|TRBV5-1|TRBJ1-3
CASTPGQASGNTIYF
TGCGCCAGCACCCCCGGACAGGCCTCTGGAAACACCATATATTTT
>.|TRBV7-9|TRBJ1-5
CASSLDSGGNQPQHF
TGTGCCAGCAGCTTAGATTCAGGGGGCAATCAGCCCCAGCATTTT
>TRBD2|TRBV6-5|TRBJ2-2
CATEEAGGTGELFF
TGTGCCACCGAGGAGGCGGGGGGGACCGGGGAGCTGTTTTTT
>.|TRBV21-1|TRBJ1-2
CARGTVNYGYTF
TGTGCCAGGGGGACAGTTAACTATGGCTACACCTTC
>TRBD1|TRBV27|TRBJ2-2
CASTFPDRAKGELFF
TGTGCCAGCACTTTTCCAGACAGGGCGAAGGGGGAGCTGTTTTTT
>.|TRBV10-3|TRBJ2-5
CAISESAGGAGDQYF
TGTGCCATCAGTGAGTCCGCTGGGGGGGCAGGGGACCAGTACTTC
>TRBD2|TRBV9|TRBJ2-5
CASSASSGRSGETQYF
TGTGCCAGCAGCGCCAGTAGCGGGCGGAGTGGCGAGACCCAGTACTTC
>TRBD2|TRBV11-2|TRBJ2-3
CASRKGTSGDTQYF
TGTGCCAGCAGAAAGGGGACTAGCGGAGATACGCAGTATTTT
>.|TRBV19|TRBJ2-7
CASSISYRSYEQYF
TGTGCCAGTAGTATATCATACAGGTCCTACGAGCAGTACTTC
>.|TRBV7-2|TRBJ2-7
CASSLVAGVYEQYF
TGTGCCAGCAGCTTAGTAGCAGGGGTCTACGAGCAGTACTTC
>TRBD1|TRBV28|TRBJ1-4
CASSSPSAGGNEKLFF
TGTGCCAGCAGTTCCCCCTCGGCAGGGGGGAATGAAAAACTGTTTTTT
>TRBD1|TRBV6-5|TRBJ1-1
CASHRQGNTEAFF
TGTGCCAGCCACAGACAGGGGAACACTGAAGCTTTCTTT
>.|TRBV7-9|TRBJ1-2
CASSFFQGFGYTF
TGTGCCAGCAGCTTTTTCCAGGGGTTTGGCTACACCTTC
>TRBD2|TRBV7-6|TRBJ2-5
CASSLEASGRVYQETQYF
TGTGCCAGCAGCTTAGAAGCCAGCGGGAGGGTGTACCAAGAGACCCAGTACTTC
>.|TRBV25-1|TRBJ2-7
CASTAGQSSYEQYF
TGTGCCAGCACCGCGGGGCAGAGCTCCTACGAGCAGTACTTC
>TRBD1|TRBV5-4|TRBJ2-3
CASSPGTDTDTQYF
TGTGCCAGCAGCCCCGGGACAGACACAGATACGCAGTATTTT
>.|TRBV6-4|TRBJ2-6
CASSDSASSGANVLTF
TGTGCCAGCAGTGACTCAGCGAGCTCTGGGGCCAACGTCCTGACTTTC
>.|TRBV25-1|TRBJ1-1
CASSDWAGLNTEAFF
TGTGCCAGCAGTGATTGGGCAGGGCTGAACACTGAAGCTTTCTTT
>TRBD2|TRBV30|TRBJ2-7
CAWSILAGDAGEQYF
TGTGCCTGGAGTATCTTAGCGGGAGACGCCGGCGAGCAGTACTTC
>TRBD2|TRBV6-6|TRBJ2-7
CASSYGTSESYEQYF
TGTGCCAGCAGTTACGGGACTAGCGAGTCCTACGAGCAGTACTTC